This is a list of T cell receptor beta chains from one sample in a study of cytotoxic CD8 clonotypes in ibrutinib-treated CLL. Clones were sequenced by immunoSEQ multiplex PCR, and TCRdb holds only the in-frame ones, with some missing. The sample yields approximately 340,000 clones, under 70% seen once. The sequenced sample was PBMCs, obtained after 36 months of ibrutinib treatment. These receptors all stem from a human donor with chronic lymphocytic leukemia. Both conserved end residues are part of each CDR3. A D gene is named only where the DNA matches it firmly. Part of the rows lack a size; the others show once, few, many or a class for expanded clones.

v_call	d_call	cdr3_length	clone_size	j_call	cdr3_nt	cdr3_aa
TRBV28	TRBD1	15	-	TRBJ2-7	TGTGCCAGCAGTTTAGGGGGACAGGGGCAATACGAGCAGTACTTC	CASSLGGQGQYEQYF
TRBV6-5	TRBD1	12	few	TRBJ2-2	TGTGCCAGCAAGACAGGGACCGGGGAGCTGTTTTTT	CASKTGTGELFF
TRBV29-1	-	14	-	TRBJ1-4	TGCAGCGTTAGAGCACAGGGAGTTCTTGAAAAACTGTTTTTT	CSVRAQGVLEKLFF
TRBV4-3	-	15	-	TRBJ2-1	TGCGCCAGCAGCCAAGATCGTGGTGGGGTGAGTGAGCAGTTCTTC	CASSQDRGGVSEQFF
TRBV5-6	TRBD1	15	-	TRBJ2-1	TGTGCCAGCAGCCTCGGGACAGGGGGTAAAGATGAGCAGTTCTTC	CASSLGTGGKDEQFF
TRBV11-2	TRBD1	17	-	TRBJ2-3	TGTGCCAGCAGGTCGAGGGGGCGCTCGGTCGGAACAGATACGCAGTATTTT	CASRSRGRSVGTDTQYF
TRBV27	TRBD2	16	-	TRBJ2-2	TGTGCCAGCAGTTTAGGGCTAGCGGCGAACACCGGGGAGCTGTTTTTT	CASSLGLAANTGELFF
TRBV7-2	TRBD1	16	few	TRBJ2-2	TGTGCCAGCAGCTTAGCGCAGGGGGCGCTGGTCGGGGAGCTGTTTTTT	CASSLAQGALVGELFF
TRBV19	TRBD1	16	-	TRBJ1-5	TGTGCCAGTAGTATGGACAGGGGTGAGGGCAATCAGCCCCAGCATTTT	CASSMDRGEGNQPQHF
TRBV29-1	-	13	-	TRBJ2-7	TGCAGCGTTGAGGGACCAGGGCTGGGGGAGCAGTACTTC	CSVEGPGLGEQYF
TRBV9	TRBD1	14	-	TRBJ2-2	TGTGCCAGCAGCCCCGGGACAGTAACCGGGGAGCTGTTTTTT	CASSPGTVTGELFF
TRBV4-2	TRBD2	17	-	TRBJ2-3	TGTGCCAGCAGCCAAGGCGATAGCGGGGGGGGCACAGATACGCAGTATTTT	CASSQGDSGGGTDTQYF
TRBV28	-	13	few	TRBJ1-2	TGTGCCAGCAGTTTATGGGAGAACTATGGCTACACCTTC	CASSLWENYGYTF
TRBV7-6	-	14	-	TRBJ2-3	TGTGCCAGCAGCTTAGCCGGACTTGTGGGTACGCAGTATTTT	CASSLAGLVGTQYF
TRBV12-5	-	16	-	TRBJ1-1	TGTGCTAGTGGTTTGTTTTTTTCTCCCGTGAACACTGAAGCTTTCTTT	CASGLFFSPVNTEAFF
TRBV28	TRBD1	15	-	TRBJ1-4	TGTGCCAGCAAAGAACAGGGGGCAACTAATGAAAAACTGTTTTTT	CASKEQGATNEKLFF
TRBV4-1	-	13	few	TRBJ1-1	TGCGCCAGCAGCCAAGGGCAGAACACTGAAGCTTTCTTT	CASSQGQNTEAFF
TRBV2	-	15	once	TRBJ1-3	TGTGCCAGCAGTGAATGGGGGGTCTCTGGAAACACCATATATTTT	CASSEWGVSGNTIYF
TRBV28	-	16	few	TRBJ1-2	TGTGCCAGCAGTTTGCCCCGACTGGGCCAAGGGAATGGCTACACCTTC	CASSLPRLGQGNGYTF
TRBV7-8	-	17	-	TRBJ1-1	TGTGCCAGCAGCTTAGATCAGCAGGGGTGGGGGAGCACTGAAGCTTTCTTT	CASSLDQQGWGSTEAFF
TRBV5-6	-	14	few	TRBJ1-2	TGTGCCAGCAGCTTGGACAGTCCCTTCTATGGCTACACCTTC	CASSLDSPFYGYTF
TRBV29-1	-	13	-	TRBJ2-3	TGCAGCGTTGAACGGTCTGGACCAGGTACGCAGTATTTT	CSVERSGPGTQYF
TRBV5-4	-	15	-	TRBJ2-7	TGTGCCAGCGGACTAGCCGACAGGGCGTCCTACGAGCAGTACTTC	CASGLADRASYEQYF
TRBV29-1	TRBD1	13	-	TRBJ2-5	TGCAGCGTTGACGACAGGGGTCAGGAGACCCAGTACTTC	CSVDDRGQETQYF
TRBV4-1	TRBD1	14	-	TRBJ1-5	TGCGCCAGCAGGGGACAGGGTTCGCATCAGCCCCAGCATTTT	CASRGQGSHQPQHF
TRBV5-1	-	16	-	TRBJ2-3	TGCGCCAGCAGCTTCTTACAGGGAAGTGGCGCAGATACGCAGTATTTT	CASSFLQGSGADTQYF
TRBV13	TRBD2	15	-	TRBJ2-3	TGTGCCAGCAGCTTAACTAGCGGGAAATCAGATACGCAGTATTTT	CASSLTSGKSDTQYF
TRBV2	TRBD1	16	-	TRBJ1-4	TGTGCCAGCAGGGTGGGCAGGGGGCGTTCGACTGAAAAACTGTTTTTT	CASRVGRGRSTEKLFF
TRBV23-1	TRBD1	14	-	TRBJ1-4	TGCGCCAGCAGTCGGGACAGAGCTAATGAAAAACTGTTTTTT	CASSRDRANEKLFF
TRBV5-1	TRBD1	13	-	TRBJ1-1	TGCGCCAGCAGCCGGACAGGGGACACTGAAGCTTTCTTT	CASSRTGDTEAFF
TRBV7-2	TRBD2	18	-	TRBJ2-7	TGTGCCAGCAGCCCTCACGGCGGGAGGGCCGTCGTTTCCTACGAGCAGTACTTC	CASSPHGGRAVVSYEQYF
TRBV7-2	-	13	-	TRBJ2-1	TGTGCCAGCAGCTTAGGAGCCCGCGATGAGCAGTTCTTC	CASSLGARDEQFF
TRBV11-2	-	13	-	TRBJ1-1	TGTGCCAGCAGCCTGGGGCAGCACACTGAAGCTTTCTTT	CASSLGQHTEAFF
TRBV5-1	-	14	-	TRBJ1-2	TGCGCCAGCAGCTTGGCAGGGCAGAACTATGGCTACACCTTC	CASSLAGQNYGYTF
TRBV10-3	TRBD2	14	once	TRBJ2-7	TGTGCCATCACCGGGACTAGCGGGAGCGGCGAGCAGTACTTC	CAITGTSGSGEQYF
TRBV11-2	-	13	once	TRBJ1-2	TGTGCCAGCAGCTTATCTATCCTTGGAGGCTACACCTTC	CASSLSILGGYTF
TRBV2	-	9	-	TRBJ2-5	TGTGCCAGCTCCCAGGGTCCGTACTTC	CASSQGPYF
TRBV5-1	TRBD1	14	once	TRBJ2-3	TGCGCCAGCAGCTTGGGGGACAGCAGGGATACGCAGTATTTT	CASSLGDSRDTQYF
TRBV5-1	-	14	few	TRBJ1-1	TGCGCCAGCAGCTTGGGACCAGGGGTCACTGAAGCTTTCTTT	CASSLGPGVTEAFF
TRBV5-1	-	14	-	TRBJ2-3	TGCGCCAGCAGCGTGACACCCAGCACAGATACGCAGTATTTT	CASSVTPSTDTQYF
TRBV5-1	TRBD2	16	-	TRBJ2-3	TGCGCCAGCAGCTACTACCTAGCGGCCCCCACAGATACGCAGTATTTT	CASSYYLAAPTDTQYF
TRBV7-6	TRBD1	18	-	TRBJ2-6	TGTGCCAGCAGCACGGACAGGGTAGAATGGTCTGGGGCCAACGTCCTGACTTTC	CASSTDRVEWSGANVLTF
TRBV19	-	14	-	TRBJ1-2	TGTGCCAGTAGTGTTCGGAGGGGTACCAGTGGCTACACCTTC	CASSVRRGTSGYTF
TRBV18	-	15	-	TRBJ2-2	TGTGCCAGCTCACGGGGGACTCCGAACACCGGGGAGCTGTTTTTT	CASSRGTPNTGELFF
TRBV4-1	-	15	-	TRBJ1-2	TGCGCCAGCAGCCAAGTCCTCTTAAATCCCCATGGCTACACCTTC	CASSQVLLNPHGYTF
TRBV5-1	TRBD1	15	few	TRBJ1-6	TGCGCCAGCAGCTCTCCGGACAGGGCGAATTCACCCCTCCACTTT	CASSSPDRANSPLHF
TRBV6-5	-	11	-	TRBJ1-2	TGTGCCAGCAGTTACTCCAGCGCCTACACCTTC	CASSYSSAYTF
TRBV10-3	-	15	-	TRBJ2-5	TGTGCCACGCGTGGGGGCCTAGCGGACCAAGAGACCCAGTACTTC	CATRGGLADQETQYF
TRBV19	TRBD1	16	-	TRBJ1-5	TGTGCCAGTAGTAAAACCGGGACAGGGGGCGGTCAGCCCCAGCATTTT	CASSKTGTGGGQPQHF
TRBV7-9	TRBD1	14	-	TRBJ1-2	TGTGCCAGCAGCTTTTCGTCAGGGGGGGAAGGCTACACCTTC	CASSFSSGGEGYTF
TRBV9	-	13	-	TRBJ2-3	TGTGCCAGCAGCCCCTCTACGCCAGATACGCAGTATTTT	CASSPSTPDTQYF
TRBV28	TRBD2	15	-	TRBJ2-2	TGTGCCAGCAGTTTAAACGGGAGGTTAACCGGGGAGCTGTTTTTT	CASSLNGRLTGELFF
TRBV2	-	13	-	TRBJ1-1	TGTGCCAGCAGTGGATTTAGAGCCACTGAAGCTTTCTTT	CASSGFRATEAFF